Listed below are T cell receptor beta chains from one sample, sequenced in a study of Tregs in tolerant kidney transplant recipients. TCRdb keeps only in-frame clones here, not all; method: immunoSEQ multiplex PCR. The data hold 75,000 to 100,000 clones, with 93% observed a single time. The specimen comprised CD4+ T cells from blood (PBMCs), sampled 12 months after the transplant. These receptors were obtained from a human patient who received a combined kidney and bone marrow transplant. The T cells may come from the graft donor. Each CDR3 is given with its conserved first and last residue. Fields, in order: D gene, clone size, V gene, J gene, CDR3 DNA, CDR3 protein. A D gene is named only where the DNA matches it firmly. Not all rows give a size; the values are once, few, many and, for expanded clones, a class.

.	.	TRBV28	TRBJ1-3	TGTGCCAGCAGTGGCAGGCAGAGCTCTGGAAACACCATATATTTT	CASSGRQSSGNTIYF
.	.	TRBV5-1	TRBJ1-1	TGCGCCAGCAGCTTGGTGACAGCCAACACTGAAGCTTTCTTT	CASSLVTANTEAFF
TRBD1	.	TRBV7-6	TRBJ1-3	TGTGCCAGCAGCTTCACACGGTCGGTGGTGGACAGGGGATCTGGCCCTGGAAACACCATATATTTT	CASSFTRSVVDRGSGPGNTIYF
TRBD1	.	TRBV5-1	TRBJ2-3	TGCGCCAGCAGCGGGGGACAGGGGGCTATGACAGATACGCAGTATTTT	CASSGGQGAMTDTQYF
.	few	TRBV6-4	TRBJ1-4	TGTGCCAGCAGTCAGGGGAAGGGTGAAAAACTGTTTTTT	CASSQGKGEKLFF
TRBD2	.	TRBV4-2	TRBJ2-3	TGTGCCAGCAGCCAGTCCCCGGGACTAGCCGAATACACAGATACGCAGTATTTT	CASSQSPGLAEYTDTQYF
.	once	TRBV5-6	TRBJ1-5	TGTGCCAGCAGCTTCCGGGGGTGGAATCAGCCCCAGCATTTT	CASSFRGWNQPQHF
TRBD2	few	TRBV25-1	TRBJ2-1	TGTGCCAGCGGGGGGGGGAATGAGCAGTTCTTC	CASGGGNEQFF
.	.	TRBV5-1	TRBJ1-1	TGCGCCAGCAGCTTGGTGTGGGCAGCTAGAGGGGGCACTGAAGCTTTCTTT	CASSLVWAARGGTEAFF
TRBD2	once	TRBV2	TRBJ2-4	TGTGCCAGCAGAGCGGGACCCGGGACCAAAAACATTCAGTACTTC	CASRAGPGTKNIQYF
.	.	TRBV28	TRBJ2-1	TGTGCCAGCAGCCAGGGTAAGGGGCTTGCGTACAATGAGCAGTTCTTC	CASSQGKGLAYNEQFF
.	.	TRBV7-9	TRBJ1-3	TGTGCCAGCACCCCATGGGGAGGAGACTCTGGAAACACCATATATTTT	CASTPWGGDSGNTIYF
.	.	TRBV20-1	TRBJ2-5	TGCAGTGCTGCCCAGCAAGAGACCCAGTACTTC	CSAAQQETQYF
TRBD1	.	TRBV19	TRBJ1-1	TGTGCCATCCAAAACGGAGGGGGCAACACTGAAGCTTTCTTT	CAIQNGGGNTEAFF
TRBD1	.	TRBV5-1	TRBJ2-7	TGCGCCAGCACCGAAGGACAGGGGGCTTGGGAGCAGTACTTC	CASTEGQGAWEQYF
.	.	TRBV4-1	TRBJ1-4	TGCGCCAGCAGCCAAGGACTCGGCTATGAAAAACTGTTTTTT	CASSQGLGYEKLFF
TRBD1	.	TRBV27	TRBJ2-4	TGTGCCAGCAGTTTCATGGACAGGGGAAACATTCAGTACTTC	CASSFMDRGNIQYF
.	.	TRBV2	TRBJ2-1	TGTGCCAGCAGTGATCTGGTAGCTGGCAATGAGCAGTTCTTC	CASSDLVAGNEQFF
TRBD1	.	TRBV9	TRBJ1-2	TGTGCCAGCAGCCCTCGAGGGGGCGGGGATGGCTACACCTTC	CASSPRGGGDGYTF
.	.	TRBV10-3	TRBJ1-2	TGTGCCATCAGTGAGCCACCGAGGGCCCAATGGAGGGTTAACTATGGCTACACCTTC	CAISEPPRAQWRVNYGYTF